This passage covers 3 T cell receptor beta chains from one sample sequenced in a study of T cell responses to AZD1222 COVID-19 vaccine (dated by TCRdb to the early 2020s). Library prep was done by the immunoSEQ multiplex PCR assay. Not all clones reach the TCRdb copy of this immuneACCESS table, which keeps in-frame sequences only. Checked studies attribute under half of the gap to unresolved V genes and leave the rest unexplained. The sample table holds about 150,000 clones, of which about 92% were seen once. The top ten constitute around 6.3% of the sample. The time point label on this specimen signifies: about 28 days (+/-7) after the second vaccine dose. This specimen consisted of peripheral blood, obtained 28 days after the second AZD1222 dose. These receptors came from an adult who received the AZD1222 COVID-19 vaccine.

The genes are TRBV18 and TRBJ2-7, with D hard to call. Between the trimmed V and J ends, which lost 6 bases and 2 bases, there was a span of 14 bases. The germline V gene encodes CDR1 KGHSH and CDR2 LQKENI. The CDR3 length is 14 residues. The CDR3 DNA sequence: TGTGCCAGCTCGCCTGGGCTAGAGGCCTACGAGCAGTACTTC. Amino acids: CASSPGLEAYEQYF.

This rearrangement joins TRBV28 to TRBJ2-1, with D perhaps TRBD1 (6 bases). This CDR3 region has 18 residues. Per the germline V gene, CDR1 is MDHEN and CDR2 is SYDVKM. V was clipped by 8 bases and J by 0 bases, with 23 bases between them. CDR3 amino acids: CASLDRGGERTSYNEQFF. The CDR3 coding sequence is TGTGCCAGCCTTGACAGAGGGGGTGAGCGGACCTCCTACAATGAGCAGTTCTTC.

The chain employs TRBV28 and TRBJ2-1; a possible D gene is TRBD2 (6 bases). Per the germline V gene, CDR1 is MDHEN and CDR2 is SYDVKM. The CDR3 covers 14 residues. V dropped 7 bases and J dropped 5 bases, with 15 bases sitting between them. The CDR3 loop reads CASTQAGRNNEQFF. The CDR3 DNA reads as TGTGCCAGCACCCAAGCGGGTAGAAACAATGAGCAGTTCTTC.